The 30 T cell receptor beta chains presented below share a single source sample, sequenced in a study of blood T cell repertoires in COVID-19. TCRdb's copy holds only in-frame clones and misses some; the assay was immunoSEQ multiplex PCR. The sample includes roughly 120,000 clones, more than 70% of them seen just once. The specimen was peripheral blood. These receptors came from a woman between 65 and 79 years old who had recovered from COVID-19.

The rearrangement links TRBV19 to TRBJ1-5, with no clear D. Germline CDR1 is LNHDA and CDR2 is SQIVND (reference sequence). V was pared by 7 bases and J by 4 bases, with 11 bases between. CDR3 length: 13 residues. This CDR3 reads CASTGKGNQPQHF. CDR3 coding DNA: TGTGCCAGTACGGGAAAGGGAAATCAGCCCCAGCATTTT.

The V call is TRBV30, the J call TRBJ1-2; D is possibly TRBD1 (6 bases). CDR3 length: 12 residues. V was cut by 8 bases and J by 5 bases, with 15 bases left in between. Germline V gene data show CDR1 as GTSNPN and CDR2 as SVGIG (reference sequence). CDR3 nucleotide sequence: TGTGCCCGCAGGGGCCTCTTTTATGGCTACACCTTC. Amino acid sequence: CARRGLFYGYTF.

The chain has TRBV6-1 and TRBJ2-7; no reliable D call. The CDR3 spans 13 residues. Germline CDR1 is MNHNS and CDR2 is SASEGT. The germline V and J ends were trimmed by 3 bases and 2 bases, with 8 bases remaining between them. The CDR3 bases are TGTGCCAGCAGTGACACATATCCCTACGAGCAGTACTTC. Translation gives CASSDTYPYEQYF.

The chain employs TRBV7-3 and TRBJ2-5; 11 bases are shared with TRBD2. CDR1 and CDR2 from the germline V gene are SGHTA and FQGTGA. The trim removed 5 bases at V and 7 bases at J, leaving 21 bases unmatched. This CDR3 has 19 residues. This chain's CDR3 is CASSPSPIGLAGGLRTQYF. CDR3 DNA sequence: TGTGCCAGCAGCCCCTCGCCAATTGGGCTAGCGGGAGGCCTCCGGACCCAGTACTTC. The entire variable domain, with the rest obtained from reference TRBV7-3 and TRBJ2-5, is as follows: GAGVSQTPSNKVTEKGKYVELRCDPISGHTALYWYRQSLGQGPEFLIYFQGTGAADDSGLPNDRFFAVRPEGSVSTLKIQRTERGDSAVYLCASSPSPIGLAGGLRTQYFGPGTRLLVL.

The V and J genes are TRBV9 and TRBJ2-7; tentatively, D is TRBD2 (5 bases). The V end lost 5 bases, the J end lost 2 bases, and 14 bases lay between the germline ends. The CDR3 covers 14 residues. Germline assignment: CDR1 SGDLS and CDR2 YYNGEE. CDR3 residues: CASSVTAGTYEQYF. CDR3 in DNA: TGTGCCAGCAGTGTTACAGCCGGGACCTACGAGCAGTACTTC.

In DNA form, the CDR3 reads TGTGCCAGCAGCTCGATGGGCTGGAACACTGAAGCTTTCTTT. It yields the protein CASSSMGWNTEAFF. V usage is TRBV7-8 and J usage is TRBJ1-1, with D unclear. V was shortened by 4 bases and J by 1 base, with 10 bases between the two germline ends. Germline V gives CDR1 SGHVS, CDR2 FQNEAQ. This CDR3 has 14 amino acids.

This sequence joins TRBV18 and TRBJ2-7, with TRBD2 matching over 12 bases. Trimming took 5 bases from V and 4 from J; bases not matched to a gene: 6. The CDR3 covers 15 residues. Germline V lookup: CDR1 KGHSH, CDR2 LQKENI. The CDR3 reads CASSATSGGLYEQYF. CDR3 nucleotide sequence: TGTGCCAGCTCAGCTACTAGCGGGGGGCTGTACGAGCAGTACTTC.

The rearrangement links TRBV24-1 to TRBJ2-7; D uncertain. Between the trimmed V and J ends, which lost 12 bases and 7 bases, there was a span of 9 bases. The germline V gene has CDR1 KGHDR and CDR2 SFDVKD. The CDR3 contains 9 residues. The CDR3 coding sequence is TGTGCCGCACGGTATGAGCAGTACTTC. This encodes CAARYEQYF.

V and J are TRBV9 and TRBJ2-1, with 12 nucleotides matching TRBD2. J was trimmed by 0 bases and V by 3 bases; bases with no gene match: 10. Germline values: CDR1 SGDLS, CDR2 YYNGEE. This CDR3 has 19 amino acids. The CDR3 reads CASSARLAGVSSSYNEQFF. For the CDR3, the DNA is TGTGCCAGCAGCGCTAGACTAGCGGGGGTCTCGAGCTCCTACAATGAGCAGTTCTTC.

The V gene is TRBV29-1, the J gene TRBJ2-4; 7 bases agree with TRBD1. Germline V CDR1 and CDR2: SQVTM, ANQGSEA. The V and J ends lost 6 bases and 7 bases, in that order; junction bases with no gene match: 3. The CDR3 is 11 amino acids. CDR3 DNA: TGCAGCGTAGAGACAGGGAACATTCAGTACTTC. It is translated as CSVETGNIQYF.

The V call is TRBV5-1, the J call TRBJ2-3; weak D call: TRBD2 (5 bases). Trimming took off 5 bases at V and 2 bases at J, with 15 bases between the two ends. The CDR3 spans 15 residues. In germline, CDR1 is SGHRS, CDR2 YFSETQ. CDR3 region: CASRSESGNTDTQYF. CDR3 sequence (DNA): TGCGCCAGCAGAAGTGAGAGCGGAAACACAGATACGCAGTATTTT.

The chain is built from TRBV5-5 and TRBJ2-7; weak D call: TRBD1 (6 bases). Per germline, CDR1 SGHKS and CDR2 YYEKEE (reference sequence). V gave up 0 bases and J gave up 2 bases, with 9 bases separating them. The CDR3 runs to 14 residues. The CDR3 is CASSLGGRAYEQYF. CDR3 nucleotides: TGTGCCAGCAGCTTGGGGGGGCGCGCCTACGAGCAGTACTTC. The whole variable domain, filled in from reference TRBV5-5 and TRBJ2-7, reads DAGVTQSPTHLIKTRGQQVTLRCSPISGHKSVSWYQQVLGQGPQFIFQYYEKEERGRGNFPDRFSARQFPNYSSELNVNALLLGDSALYLCASSLGGRAYEQYFGPGTRLTVT.

This sequence joins TRBV18 and TRBJ1-2; 7 positions agree with TRBD1. The CDR3 spans 13 residues. The ends lost 4 bases at V and 2 bases at J; junction bases unmatched: 1. Germline V lookup: CDR1 KGHSH, CDR2 LQKENI. CDR3 region: CASSLGGNYGYTF. The CDR3 nucleotides are TGTGCCAGCTCACTAGGGGGCAACTATGGCTACACCTTC.

This clone was seen just once. This rearrangement joins TRBV4-3 to TRBJ1-4, with a tentative D call TRBD1 (5 bases). Trimming pared 4 bases from V and 8 bases from J, leaving 14 bases between. The CDR3 is 14 residues long. Looked up from germline, CDR1 is LGHNA and CDR2 is YSLEER. In DNA, the CDR3 is TGCGCCAGCAGCCTGGGGGGTTCTCAAGAAAAACTGTTTTTT. Its protein product is CASSLGGSQEKLFF.

The sample holds a few counts of this clone. V gene TRBV28 combines with J gene TRBJ2-7; maybe TRBD2 (5 bases). V was shortened by 2 bases and J by 2 bases, with 13 bases between the two germline ends. The CDR3 consists of 15 residues. The germline V gene has CDR1 MDHEN and CDR2 SYDVKM. DNA for the CDR3: TGTGCCAGCAGTTTAGAGGTCGGGATGCCCTACGAGCAGTACTTC. This sequence encodes CASSLEVGMPYEQYF. The full variable domain, completed using reference TRBV28 and TRBJ2-7, is DVKVTQSSRYLVKRTGEKVFLECVQDMDHENMFWYRQDPGLGLRLIYFSYDVKMKEKGDIPEGYSVSREKKERFSLILESASTNQTSMYLCASSLEVGMPYEQYFGPGTRLTVT.

The V gene is TRBV6-2 or TRBV6-3, the J gene TRBJ1-4, with D possibly TRBD1 on 6 matching bases. Germline values: CDR1 MNHEY, CDR2 SVGEGT. This CDR3 has 13 residues. V was cut by 4 bases and J by 10 bases, with 13 bases left in between. The CDR3 sequence is CASSSLDSLKLFF. The CDR3, as DNA: TGTGCCAGCAGTTCCCTGGACAGTCTAAAACTGTTTTTT.

This clone came up once. The J gene is TRBJ2-4, the V gene TRBV27; 10 nucleotides agree with TRBD1. The V and J ends lost 3 bases and 5 bases, in that order; junction bases with no gene match: 4. The CDR3 contains 15 residues. The V gene's germline CDR1 is MNHEY and CDR2 SMNVEV (reference sequence). The CDR3 DNA reads TGTGCCAGCAGTTTCAGGACAGGGGGGGAAAACATTCAGTACTTC. This codes for CASSFRTGGENIQYF.

The chain recombines TRBV6-5 with TRBJ2-5, with a weak D call TRBD1 (5 bases). Germline V gives CDR1 MNHEY, CDR2 SVGAGI. The CDR3 loop spans 16 amino acids. V was clipped by 4 bases and J by 5 bases, with 20 bases between them. The CDR3 DNA reads TGTGCCAGCAGTTTCCCCAGGGCTAGTACTAAGGAGACCCAGTACTTC. Translating gives CASSFPRASTKETQYF.

CDR3 residues: CSVEGTEGYGYTF. The CDR3 nucleotides read TGCAGCGTTGAGGGAACGGAGGGGTATGGCTACACCTTC. The chain is built from TRBV29-1 and TRBJ1-2; D possibly corresponds to TRBD1 (5 bases). This CDR3 region has 13 residues. Germline-derived CDR1 and CDR2 are SQVTM and ANQGSEA. Trimming cost V 3 bases and J 5 bases, with 13 bases left between them.

The V call is TRBV11-2, the J call TRBJ2-1, with TRBD1 identical over 9 bases. CDR1 and CDR2 (germline): SGHAT, FQNNGV. CDR3 length: 16 residues. Germline trimming cut 5 bases from V and 7 bases from J; bases unmatched to any gene: 12. The CDR3 region has the DNA TGTGCCAGCAGCCCCGGGTACACAGGGGGCTGGAATGAGCAGTTCTTC. This sequence encodes CASSPGYTGGWNEQFF.

Points on this clone: Germline and junction disagree at one end, which may indicate a read error. The chain has TRBV7-7 and TRBJ2-3, with 8 bases that match TRBD2. Germline assignment: CDR1 SSHAT and CDR2 FNYEAQ (reference sequence). The CDR3 is made up of 16 amino acids. CDR3 residues: CASSLGAAGGTDTQYF. CDR3 coding DNA: TGTGCTAGCAGCTTAGGCGCAGCGGGGGGCACAGATACGCAGTATTTT.

This clone was counted many times. The J gene is TRBJ2-7, the V gene TRBV28, with 8 positions matching TRBD1. Germline CDR1 MDHEN, CDR2 SYDVKM. V shed 10 bases and J 0 bases; nucleotides not matched to a gene: 8. The CDR3 covers 14 residues. The CDR3 DNA sequence: TGTGCCACTAGGGGACAGGCCAGCTCCTACGAGCAGTACTTC. It specifies CATRGQASSYEQYF.

V is TRBV6-1 and J is TRBJ1-6; TRBD1 agrees at 9 bases. This CDR3 spans 15 amino acids. Germline V gene lookup returns CDR1 MNHNS and CDR2 SASEGT. V lost 2 bases to trimming and J lost 7 bases; unmatched junction nucleotides: 3. The CDR3 nucleotides are TGTGCCAGCAGTGAATTGGGACAGGGCAATTCACCCCTCCACTTT. This encodes CASSELGQGNSPLHF.

The gene calls are TRBV9 and TRBJ2-1; TRBD1 matches at 8 bases. The CDR3 length is 13 residues. The trim removed 1 base at V and 8 bases at J, leaving 2 bases unmatched. Germline V lookup: CDR1 SGDLS, CDR2 YYNGEE. The CDR3 spells CASSVSGGHEQFF. The CDR3 DNA follows: TGTGCCAGCAGCGTATCAGGGGGCCATGAGCAGTTCTTC.

The chain joins TRBV28 to TRBJ1-5; 9 bases map to TRBD1. CDR3 length equals 13 residues. J gave up 6 bases and V 6 bases, and 3 bases lay outside the gene matches. The V gene's germline CDR1 is MDHEN and CDR2 SYDVKM. The CDR3 DNA reads TGTGCCAGCAGGACAGGGGGGTTTCAGCCCCAGCATTTT. Its protein product is CASRTGGFQPQHF.

This chain uses TRBV7-2 with TRBJ2-3, with D possibly being TRBD2 (5 bases). The CDR3 sequence is 15 residues long. The germline V and J ends were trimmed by 1 base and 1 base, with 9 bases remaining between them. Germline CDR1 SGHTA, CDR2 FQGNSA. CDR3 region: CASSLERGGTDTQYF. In nucleotides, the CDR3 is TGTGCCAGCAGCTTAGAACGGGGAGGCACAGATACGCAGTATTTT.

The chain combines TRBV27 with TRBJ2-6, with 7 bases fitting TRBD1. CDR3 length: 17 amino acids. Per the germline V gene, CDR1 is MNHEY and CDR2 is SMNVEV (reference sequence). Germline trimming cut 11 bases from V and 2 bases from J; bases unmatched to any gene: 15. In DNA form, the CDR3 reads TGTGCCTCACGGGGTGACAGGGTAGTAACTGGGGCCAACGTCCTGACTTTC. Translation: CASRGDRVVTGANVLTF.

This chain joins TRBV11-2 and TRBJ2-3, with D perhaps matching TRBD2 (8 bases). V was shortened by 5 bases and J by 2 bases, with 20 bases between the two germline ends. CDR1 SGHAT and CDR2 FQNNGV come from the germline V gene. CDR3 length: 17 amino acids. This CDR3 is CASSLGGGGRTTDTQYF. CDR3 sequence (DNA): TGTGCCAGCAGCCTAGGGGGCGGGGGGAGGACCACAGATACGCAGTATTTT.

J is TRBJ1-2 and V is TRBV7-2, with TRBD1 matching 7 bases. The CDR3 sequence is 12 residues long. V lost 5 bases, J lost 7 bases, and 4 bases stayed unmatched. CDR1 is SGHTA, CDR2 FQGNSA, per germline. The DNA of the CDR3 is TGTGCCAGCAGCATGGACAGGATTGGCTACACCTTC. Translated, it gives CASSMDRIGYTF.

This sequence joins TRBV11-1 and TRBJ2-3, with a tentative D call TRBD2 (5 bases). The CDR3 loop spans 14 amino acids. From germline, CDR1 is SGHAT and CDR2 FQDESV (reference sequence). Trimming cost V 4 bases and J 1 base, with 9 bases left between them. Here the CDR3 reads CASSSDYRTDTQYF. The CDR3 nucleotides are TGTGCCAGCAGCTCCGACTACCGCACAGATACGCAGTATTTT.